The clone carrying this T cell receptor beta chain was recorded once. These data belong to a study of T cells in Graves' hyperthyroidism and ophthalmopathy. From RNA transcripts, TCR beta CDR3 regions were amplified. The HTBI primer set was used in a first-round RT-PCR of the TCR CDR3. TCRdb itself ran the multiplex PCR reads through MiXCR, one entry per CDR3 protein. The sample holds 500,000 to 550,000 distinct CDR3 sequences; 15% to 20% are singletons and the top ten take roughly 44%. This CDR3 contains 15 residues. Germline values: CDR1 DFQATT, CDR2 SNEGSKA (reference sequence). J was trimmed by 2 bases and V by 5 bases; bases with no gene match: 8.

The receptor was isolated from a man aged 35-49 years with Graves' ophthalmopathy. Sequenced input: blood. This chain connects TRBV20-1 to TRBJ2-3, with 9 nucleotides matching TRBD2. The CDR3 coding sequence is TGCAGTGCTTTCCCAGCGGGGGGATACACAGATACGCAGTATTTT. The encoded protein is CSAFPAGGYTDTQYF.